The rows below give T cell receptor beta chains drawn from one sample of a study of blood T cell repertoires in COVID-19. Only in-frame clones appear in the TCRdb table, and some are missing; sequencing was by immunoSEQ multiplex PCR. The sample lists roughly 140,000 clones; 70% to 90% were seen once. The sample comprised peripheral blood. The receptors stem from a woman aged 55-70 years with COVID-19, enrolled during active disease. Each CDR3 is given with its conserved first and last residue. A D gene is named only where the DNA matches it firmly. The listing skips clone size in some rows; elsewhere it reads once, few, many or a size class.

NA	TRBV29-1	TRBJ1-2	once	TGCAGCGTTGAAGATCCGGAACAGGGAGCCATCTATGGCTACACCTTC	CSVEDPEQGAIYGYTF
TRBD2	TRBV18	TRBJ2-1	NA	TGTGCCAGCTCACCGCTGCCCATGTCCACGACTAGCGGGAGCAATGAGCAGTTCTTC	CASSPLPMSTTSGSNEQFF
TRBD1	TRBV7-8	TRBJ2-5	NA	TGTGCCAGCAGCTATTCGACAGGGGGCGAGGAGACCCAGTACTTC	CASSYSTGGEETQYF
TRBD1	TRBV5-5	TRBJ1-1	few	TGTGCCAGCAGCTTGGCGGGACAGAGGAACACTGAAGCTTTCTTT	CASSLAGQRNTEAFF
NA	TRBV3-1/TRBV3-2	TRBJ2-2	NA	TGTGCCAGCAGAGGGACTTCCTACACCGGGGAGCTGTTTTTT	CASRGTSYTGELFF
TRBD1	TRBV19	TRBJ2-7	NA	TGTGCCAGTAGTGAGCCGGGACAGGGTTACGAGCAGTACTTC	CASSEPGQGYEQYF
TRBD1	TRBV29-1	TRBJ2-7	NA	TGCAGCGTTAACAGGGGGCCTTACGAGCAGTACTTC	CSVNRGPYEQYF
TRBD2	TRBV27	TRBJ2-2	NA	TGTGCCAGCACCCACACCCGGACTAGCGGGGGGGCTAAGGGCGGGGAGCTGTTTTTT	CASTHTRTSGGAKGGELFF
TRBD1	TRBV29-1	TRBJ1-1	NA	TGCAGCGTTTCGACAGGGGCTGGGTACACTGAAGCTTTCTTT	CSVSTGAGYTEAFF
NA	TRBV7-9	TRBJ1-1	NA	TGTGCCAGCAGCCCAGACAGGCCTTCGGTAGCTTTCTTT	CASSPDRPSVAFF
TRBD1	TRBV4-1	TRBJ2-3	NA	TGCGCCAGCAGCCAAGATGGGACAGGGAAAGGCACAGATACGCAGTATTTT	CASSQDGTGKGTDTQYF
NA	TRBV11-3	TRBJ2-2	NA	TGTGCCAGCAGCCCGAGGGCAGTTTCCGGGGAGCTGTTTTTT	CASSPRAVSGELFF
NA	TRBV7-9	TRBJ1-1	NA	TGTGCCAGCAGCCCCCAGGGATCAGGTGAAGCTTTCTTT	CASSPQGSGEAFF
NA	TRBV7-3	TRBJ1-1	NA	TGTGCCAGCAGCTTACAGGGGAGGAACACTGAAGCTTTCTTT	CASSLQGRNTEAFF
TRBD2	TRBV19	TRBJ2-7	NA	TGTGCCAGTAGGCCCGGGACTAGCAGATACGAGCAGTACTTC	CASRPGTSRYEQYF
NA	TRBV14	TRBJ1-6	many	TGTGCCAGCAGGGGGACATGGAATTCACCCCTCCACTTT	CASRGTWNSPLHF
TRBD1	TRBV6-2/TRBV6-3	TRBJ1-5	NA	TGTGCCAGCAGTTCCCCGGGACAGGCGGGGGATCAGCCCCAGCATTTT	CASSSPGQAGDQPQHF
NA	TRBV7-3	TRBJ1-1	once	TGTGCCAGCAGCTCGGAAACAGGGCTCAACACTGAAGCTTTCTTT	CASSSETGLNTEAFF
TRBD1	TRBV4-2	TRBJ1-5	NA	TGTGCCAGCAGCCAAAGGGGGGACAGGGGTCAGCCCCAGCATTTT	CASSQRGDRGQPQHF
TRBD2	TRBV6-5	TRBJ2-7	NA	TGTGCCGCTTGGGGAGGGGTCAGGTACGAGCAGTACTTC	CAAWGGVRYEQYF
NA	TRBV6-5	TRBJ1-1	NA	TGTGCCAGCAGAATTATCCGGGAGAACACTGAAGCTTTCTTT	CASRIIRENTEAFF
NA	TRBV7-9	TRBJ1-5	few	TGTGCCAGCAGCTTAGCGATGGGGGGAGGTGAGCCCCAGCATTTT	CASSLAMGGGEPQHF
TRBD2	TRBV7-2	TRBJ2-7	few	TGTGCCAGCAGCTCTCTTAGCTTCCGGGAGGGCCGTTACGAGCAGTACTTC	CASSSLSFREGRYEQYF
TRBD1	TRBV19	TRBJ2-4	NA	TGTGCCAGTACGAGACAGGGGGCCCTGGGGTCCAAAAACATTCAGTACTTC	CASTRQGALGSKNIQYF
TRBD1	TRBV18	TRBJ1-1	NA	TGTGCCAGCACGGGACAGGGGCTAGAGAACACTGAAGCTTTCTTT	CASTGQGLENTEAFF
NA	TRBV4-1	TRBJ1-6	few	TGCGCCAGCAGCCCCCAGACAGGCCAGAGCCTCTCCTATAATTCACCCCTCCACTTT	CASSPQTGQSLSYNSPLHF
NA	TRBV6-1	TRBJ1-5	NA	TGTGCCAGCAGTGAAGCTGGGGGCGCGGGCAATCAGCCCCAGCATTTT	CASSEAGGAGNQPQHF
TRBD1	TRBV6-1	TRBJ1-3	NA	TGTGCCAGCAGTGAAGGAGGGGGCGAAACAAACACCATATATTTT	CASSEGGGETNTIYF
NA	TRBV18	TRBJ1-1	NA	TGTGCCAGCTCACCAGACATAGGGAACACTGAAGCTTTCTTT	CASSPDIGNTEAFF
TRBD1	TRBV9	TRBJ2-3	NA	TGTGCCAGCAGCGTAGGTGGACAGGGAGGCGCAGATACGCAGTATTTT	CASSVGGQGGADTQYF
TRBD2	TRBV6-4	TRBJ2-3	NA	TGTGCCAGCCCCATGGACGGGGCTAGCGGGACCTCAGATACGCAGTATTTT	CASPMDGASGTSDTQYF